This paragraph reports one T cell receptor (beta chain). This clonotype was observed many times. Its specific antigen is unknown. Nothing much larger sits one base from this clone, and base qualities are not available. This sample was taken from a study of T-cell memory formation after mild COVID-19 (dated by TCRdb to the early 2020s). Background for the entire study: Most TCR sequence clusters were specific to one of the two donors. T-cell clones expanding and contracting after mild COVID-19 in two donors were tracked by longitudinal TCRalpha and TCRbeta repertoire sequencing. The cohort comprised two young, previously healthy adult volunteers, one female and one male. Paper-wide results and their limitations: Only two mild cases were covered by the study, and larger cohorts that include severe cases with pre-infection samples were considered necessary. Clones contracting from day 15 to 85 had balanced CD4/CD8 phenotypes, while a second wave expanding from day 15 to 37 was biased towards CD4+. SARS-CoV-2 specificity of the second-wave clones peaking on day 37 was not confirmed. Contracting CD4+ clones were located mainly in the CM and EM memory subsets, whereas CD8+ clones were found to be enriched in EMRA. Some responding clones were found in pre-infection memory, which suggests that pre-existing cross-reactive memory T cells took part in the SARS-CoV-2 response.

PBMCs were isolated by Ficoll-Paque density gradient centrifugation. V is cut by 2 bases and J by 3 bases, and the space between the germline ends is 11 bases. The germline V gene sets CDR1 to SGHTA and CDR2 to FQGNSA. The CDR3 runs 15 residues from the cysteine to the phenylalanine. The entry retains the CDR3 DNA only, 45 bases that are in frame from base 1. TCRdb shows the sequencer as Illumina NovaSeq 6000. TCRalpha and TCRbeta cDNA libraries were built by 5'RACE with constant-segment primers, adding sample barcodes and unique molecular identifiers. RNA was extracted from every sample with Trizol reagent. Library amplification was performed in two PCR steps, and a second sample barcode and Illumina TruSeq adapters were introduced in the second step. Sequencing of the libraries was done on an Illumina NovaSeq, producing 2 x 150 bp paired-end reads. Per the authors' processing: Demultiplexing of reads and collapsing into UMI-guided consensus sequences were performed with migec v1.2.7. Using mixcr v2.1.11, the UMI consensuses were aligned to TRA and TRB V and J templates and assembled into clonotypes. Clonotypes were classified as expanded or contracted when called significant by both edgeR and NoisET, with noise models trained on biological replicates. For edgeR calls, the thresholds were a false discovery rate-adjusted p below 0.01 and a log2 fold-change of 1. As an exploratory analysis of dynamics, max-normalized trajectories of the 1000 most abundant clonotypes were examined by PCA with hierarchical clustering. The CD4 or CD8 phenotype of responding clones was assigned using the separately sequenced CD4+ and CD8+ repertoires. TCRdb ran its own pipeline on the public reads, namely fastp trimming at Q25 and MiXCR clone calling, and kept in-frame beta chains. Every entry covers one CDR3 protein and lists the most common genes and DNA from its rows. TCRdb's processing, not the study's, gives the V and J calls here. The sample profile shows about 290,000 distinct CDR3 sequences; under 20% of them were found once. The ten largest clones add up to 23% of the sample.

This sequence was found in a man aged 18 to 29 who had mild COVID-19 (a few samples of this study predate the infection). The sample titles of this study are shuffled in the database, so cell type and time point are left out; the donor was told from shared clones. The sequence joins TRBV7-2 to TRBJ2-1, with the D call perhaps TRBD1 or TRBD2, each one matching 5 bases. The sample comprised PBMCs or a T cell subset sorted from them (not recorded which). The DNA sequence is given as TGTGCCAGCAGCTTAAAACGAGGGGTCTACAATGAGCAGTTCTTC. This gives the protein CASSLKRGVYNEQFF.